This TCR beta chain was identified during a study of Ad26.COV2.S vaccination and SARS-CoV-2 variants. Study-level points and caveats: Assessments of TCR breadth and depth may have underestimated the total T cell responses.

Clones were read by immunoSEQ multiplex PCR, and TCRdb kept only the in-frame ones, dropping some. In the table there are 350,000 to 500,000 clones, around 91% of which are singletons. Treatment noted: approximately 18 received Ad26.COV2.S at low or high dose, single or two shots; about five received placebo; per-sample allocation not given. The investigators took samples on day 63 after the first vaccine or placebo injection. This clone was picked up a small number of times. The antigen remains undetermined. The clonotype originates from a person aged 18 to 65 who received the Ad26.COV2.S COVID-19 vaccine or a placebo. The specimen was peripheral blood, collected in a trial of Ad26.COV2.S vaccine versus placebo.

CDR3 DNA sequence: TGTGCCAGCAGTCTCGCGGGCAGGGAGACCCAGTACTTC. Its translation: CASSLAGRETQYF. The chain joins TRBV7-9 to TRBJ2-5, with D possibly being TRBD2 (5 bases). Germline loops: CDR1 SEHNR, CDR2 FQNEAQ (reference sequence). The CDR3 length is 13 residues. Trimming cost V 6 bases and J 5 bases, with 13 bases left between them.